Below, 5 T cell receptor beta chains from the same sample are listed, as sequenced in a study of T cell repertoires in cytomegalovirus infection. MiXCR, run by TCRdb on the reads, gives a single entry per CDR3 protein. The repertoire includes 200,000 to 250,000 distinct CDR3 sequences, 5% to 8.5% of them detected once, and about 6.3% sits in the top ten. The sample was PBMCs. The source of these receptors is a human donor in good health (CMV status not recorded). Some clones in this sample may be carry-over from other donors' samples.

This clonotype has at least ten counts. This chain joins TRBV6-2 or TRBV6-3 and TRBJ1-1; the match to TRBD1 covers 9 bases. V lost 0 bases and J lost 3; bases outside the gene matches: 11. Germline-derived CDR1 and CDR2 are MNHEY and SVGEGT. This CDR3 is built from 18 residues. The CDR3 here is CASSYSTYGQGIDTEAFF. The CDR3 DNA sequence: TGTGCCAGCAGTTACTCGACGTACGGACAGGGGATAGACACTGAAGCTTTCTTT.

This clonotype has a count of ten or more. The chain recombines TRBV28 with TRBJ2-1; tentative D call: TRBD2 (5 bases). V was cut by 6 bases and J by 8 bases, with 20 bases left in between. There are 15 residues in the CDR3. Germline V gene sequence: CDR1 MDHEN, CDR2 SYDVKM. The chain's CDR3 is CASSPGGPLNHEQFF. CDR3 nucleotides: TGTGCCAGCAGCCCCGGAGGACCTTTAAACCATGAGCAGTTCTTC.

V usage is TRBV19 and J usage is TRBJ2-1, with D perhaps matching TRBD2 (5 bases). V was trimmed by 5 bases and J by 3 bases, leaving 20 bases between them. The CDR3 consists of 17 residues. Germline CDR1 LNHDA, CDR2 SQIVND (reference sequence). This chain's CDR3 is CASSSDGWGALYNEQFF. The CDR3 DNA sequence: TGTGCCAGTAGTTCCGACGGATGGGGAGCTCTCTACAATGAGCAGTTCTTC. Filled out from reference TRBV19 and TRBJ2-1, the complete variable domain reads DGGITQSPKYLFRKEGQNVTLSCEQNLNHDAMYWYRQDPGQGLRLIYYSQIVNDFQKGDIAEGYSVSREKKESFPLTVTSAQKNPTAFYLCASSSDGWGALYNEQFFGPGTRLTVL.

This clonotype was picked up many times. The V and J genes are TRBV5-4 and TRBJ2-5, with no clear D. This CDR3 is built from 13 residues. Trimming took 4 bases from V and 2 from J, leaving 9 bases between them. Germline-derived CDR1 and CDR2 are SGHNT and YYREEE (reference sequence). In DNA form, the CDR3 reads TGTGCCAGCAGCGTCGGGCCACAAGAGACCCAGTACTTC. Translating gives CASSVGPQETQYF.

This chain connects TRBV30 to TRBJ1-5; maybe TRBD1 (5 bases). The CDR3 sequence is 13 residues long. The V gene's germline CDR1 is GTSNPN and CDR2 SVGIG (reference sequence). V was clipped by 6 bases and J by 9 bases, with 18 bases between them. CDR3 sequence reads: CACQDGAAGPQHF. CDR3 DNA: TGTGCCTGTCAAGATGGGGCTGCCGGGCCCCAGCATTTT.